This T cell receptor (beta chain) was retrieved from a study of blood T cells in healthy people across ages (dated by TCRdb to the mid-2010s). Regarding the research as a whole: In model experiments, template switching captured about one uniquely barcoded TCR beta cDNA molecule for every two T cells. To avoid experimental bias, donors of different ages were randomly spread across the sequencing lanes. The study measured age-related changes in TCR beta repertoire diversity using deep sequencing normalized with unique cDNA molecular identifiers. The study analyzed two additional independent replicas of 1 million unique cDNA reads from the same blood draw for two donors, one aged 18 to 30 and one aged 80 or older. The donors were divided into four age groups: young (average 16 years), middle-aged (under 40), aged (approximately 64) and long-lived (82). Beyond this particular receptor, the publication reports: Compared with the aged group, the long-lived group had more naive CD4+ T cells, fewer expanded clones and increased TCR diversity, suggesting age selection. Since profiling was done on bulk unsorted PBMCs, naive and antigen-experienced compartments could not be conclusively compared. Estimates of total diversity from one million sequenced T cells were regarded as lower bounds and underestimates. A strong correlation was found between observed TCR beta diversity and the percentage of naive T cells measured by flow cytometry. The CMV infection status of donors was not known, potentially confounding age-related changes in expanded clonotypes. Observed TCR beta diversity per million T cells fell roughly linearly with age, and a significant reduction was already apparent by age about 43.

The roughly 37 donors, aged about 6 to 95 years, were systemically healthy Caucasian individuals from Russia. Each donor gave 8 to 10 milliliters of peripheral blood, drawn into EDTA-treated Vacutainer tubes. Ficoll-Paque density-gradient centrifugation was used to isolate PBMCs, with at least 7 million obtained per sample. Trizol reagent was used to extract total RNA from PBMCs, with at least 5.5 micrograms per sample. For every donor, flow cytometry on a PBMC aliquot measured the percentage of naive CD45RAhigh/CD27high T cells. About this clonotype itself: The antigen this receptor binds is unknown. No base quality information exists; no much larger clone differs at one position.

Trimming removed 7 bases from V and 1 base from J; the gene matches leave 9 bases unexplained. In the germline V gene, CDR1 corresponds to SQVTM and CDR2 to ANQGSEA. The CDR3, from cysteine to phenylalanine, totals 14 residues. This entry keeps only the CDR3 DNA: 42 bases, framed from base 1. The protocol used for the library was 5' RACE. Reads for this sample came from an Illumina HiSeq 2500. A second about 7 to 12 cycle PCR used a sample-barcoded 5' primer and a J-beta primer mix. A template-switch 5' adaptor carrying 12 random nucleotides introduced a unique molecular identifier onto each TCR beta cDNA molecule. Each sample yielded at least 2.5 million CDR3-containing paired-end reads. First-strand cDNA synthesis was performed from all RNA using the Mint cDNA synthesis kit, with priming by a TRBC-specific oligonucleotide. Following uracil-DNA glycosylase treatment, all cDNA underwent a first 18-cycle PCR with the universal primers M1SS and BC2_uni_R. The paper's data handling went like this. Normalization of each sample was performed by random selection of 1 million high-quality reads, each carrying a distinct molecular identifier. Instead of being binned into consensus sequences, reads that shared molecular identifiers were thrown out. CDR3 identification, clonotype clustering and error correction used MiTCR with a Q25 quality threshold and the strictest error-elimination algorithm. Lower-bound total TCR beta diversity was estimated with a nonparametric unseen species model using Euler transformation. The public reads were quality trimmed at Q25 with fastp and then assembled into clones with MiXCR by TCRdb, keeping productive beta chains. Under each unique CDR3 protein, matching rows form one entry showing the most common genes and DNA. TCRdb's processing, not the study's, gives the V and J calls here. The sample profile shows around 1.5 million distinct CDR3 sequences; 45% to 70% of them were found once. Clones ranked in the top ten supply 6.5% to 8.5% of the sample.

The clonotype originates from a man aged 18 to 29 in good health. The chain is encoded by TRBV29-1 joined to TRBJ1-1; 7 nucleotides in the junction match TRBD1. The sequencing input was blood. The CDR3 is CSAQPTGRNTEAFF. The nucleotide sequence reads TGCAGCGCTCAACCGACAGGGCGGAACACTGAAGCTTTCTTT.